This T cell receptor (beta chain) is drawn from a study of CD8+ T cells in alopecia areata. About the study: It was oral tofacitinib, at 5 to 10 mg twice daily, that treated patients received. A 6-month period off drug followed tofacitinib, which lasted 6 to 18 months.

In regard to this clone: Its target is unknown.

Germline values: CDR1 SGHDT, CDR2 YYEEEE. V lost 1 base and J lost 0, with 7 bases in between. This CDR3 region has 15 residues. Study-wide results and caveats: Normal scalp showed lower clonality than lesional scalp, especially alopecia totalis/universalis. Shared TCR sequences were less clear between patients than in mice, possibly partly from HLA diversity.

Extraction of RNA preceded its reverse transcription into cDNA, which served as the sequencing template. Using immunoSEQ multiplex PCR, the repertoire was profiled, and TCRdb retains in-frame clones only, with some absent. The sample yields 150,000 to 160,000 clones, approximately 53% seen once. The chain employs TRBV5-6 and TRBJ2-2; D remains ambiguous. The clonotype originates from a human donor with alopecia areata. The source was CD8+ T cells sorted from blood, collected at week 0. Here the CDR3 reads CASSLLETNTGELFF. CDR3 coding DNA: TGTGCCAGCAGCTTGCTGGAAACGAACACCGGGGAGCTGTTTTTT.